A single sample gave rise to the 7 T cell receptor beta chains below, sequenced in a study of T-cell reconstitution after alpha-beta-depleted transplantation in children. Findings of the study overall: The main origin of T-cell counts and diversity one year after transplant was newly produced T cells.

Preparation of the TCRbeta library involved a method that used unique molecular identifiers. TCRdb passed the PCR reads through MiXCR, listing each CDR3 protein once. The table includes some 300,000 distinct CDR3 sequences, over 7.5% detected once. These receptors have no known antigen. The material sequenced was peripheral blood, taken 360 days after TCRalphabeta/CD19-depleted stem cell transplant. Every receptor here comes from a female patient between 2 and 10 years old who had a stem cell transplant for Fanconi anemia, so the T cells may come from the graft donor.

The chain couples TRBV27 to TRBJ2-3; D possibly corresponds to TRBD1 (5 bases). CDR1 and CDR2 (germline): MNHEY, SMNVEV (reference sequence). V was trimmed by 5 bases and J by 4 bases, leaving 13 bases between them. The CDR3 consists of 14 residues. CDR3 region: CASSPMTDADTQYF. CDR3 nucleotides: TGTGCCAGCAGTCCCATGACAGATGCAGATACGCAGTATTTT.

At least ten counts were recorded for this clonotype. This rearrangement joins TRBV5-1 to TRBJ2-7; D is perhaps TRBD2 (5 bases). This CDR3 spans 14 amino acids. Trimming cost V 1 base and J 5 bases, with 13 bases left between them. Germline V gene lookup returns CDR1 SGHRS and CDR2 YFSETQ. The CDR3 reads CASSLLGSGDEQYF. DNA for the CDR3: TGCGCCAGCAGCTTGCTGGGGTCCGGGGACGAGCAGTACTTC.

This clonotype was seen at least ten times. The chain employs TRBV7-9 and TRBJ2-7; D call uncertain. Germline-derived CDR1 and CDR2 are SEHNR and FQNEAQ (reference sequence). V was clipped by 5 bases and J by 3 bases, with 8 bases between them. The length of the CDR3 is 12 residues. CDR3 loop: CASSQGFYEQYF. CDR3 coding DNA: TGTGCCAGCAGCCAAGGATTCTACGAGCAGTACTTC.

This clonotype was observed at least ten times. The chain recombines TRBV5-1 with TRBJ2-3, with 14 bases identical to TRBD2. From germline, CDR1 is SGHRS and CDR2 YFSETQ. The CDR3 runs 17 residues. The trim removed 2 bases at V and 2 bases at J, leaving 4 bases unmatched. Here the CDR3 DNA reads TGCGCCAGCAGCTTCGGACTAGCGGGGGGCCCCACAGATACGCAGTATTTT. This translates into CASSFGLAGGPTDTQYF.

This clonotype was seen a handful of times. J is TRBJ1-1 and V is TRBV10-3; 7 bases map to TRBD1. Trimming at V came to 4 bases and at J to 5 bases, leaving 4 bases not matched to a gene. The CDR3 runs to 13 residues. Per the germline V gene, CDR1 is ENHRY and CDR2 is SYGVKD. The CDR3 DNA reads as TGTGCCATCAGTGCGACACAGGGGACTGAAGCTTTCTTT. Translating gives CAISATQGTEAFF.

This clonotype was detected ten times or more. The chain joins TRBV6-1 to TRBJ2-1, with 8 positions matching TRBD2. Trimming cost V 5 bases and J 4 bases; bases outside gene matches: 4. Germline V gene sequence: CDR1 MNHNS, CDR2 SASEGT. The CDR3 sequence is 14 residues long. The CDR3 coding sequence is TGTGCCAGCAGTAGGGCTAGCGGGTACAATGAGCAGTTCTTC. Its protein product is CASSRASGYNEQFF.

This clonotype was observed at least ten times. The V and J genes are TRBV6-1 and TRBJ1-2, with D possibly being TRBD1 (5 bases). Germline-derived CDR1 and CDR2 are MNHNS and SASEGT. The ends were cut back, 3 bases at V and 3 bases at J, with 11 bases in the middle. The CDR3 has 14 amino acids. Here the CDR3 reads CASSDPGTYYGYTF. The CDR3 DNA is TGTGCCAGCAGTGACCCTGGGACGTACTATGGCTACACCTTC.